The TCR beta chain described here comes from a study of control samples from healthy donors and cancer patients. Germline loops: CDR1 MRHNA, CDR2 SNTAGT. The ends were cut back, 0 bases at V and 13 bases at J, with 25 bases in the middle. This CDR3 region has 17 residues. Profiling relied on immunoSEQ multiplex PCR, and the TCRdb table lists in-frame clones only, not all of them. This sample has 120,000 or so clones, with just over 90% found just once. Input material: PBMCs. The chain combines TRBV6-4 with TRBJ1-5, with D maybe TRBD1 (5 bases). The clonotype originates from a man between 50 and 59 years old with head and neck cancer. The CDR3 DNA sequence: TGTGCCAGCAGTGACTCGAGAAGGGGCCCCTTCGGATGCCTTCAGCATTTT. It specifies CASSDSRRGPFGCLQHF.